The present T cell receptor (beta chain) was sequenced within a study of T-cell memory formation after mild COVID-19. Study context: There were largely donor-specific TCR clusters.

From 5'RACE with constant-segment primers came TCR alpha and TCR beta cDNA libraries that carried sample barcodes and UMIs. TCRdb re-called the 5' RACE reads through MiXCR, storing one row per CDR3 protein. Here the sample spans roughly 220,000 distinct CDR3 sequences, 9% to 10% being singletons. General observations from the study: Pre-infection memory held some responding clones, suggesting pre-existing cross-reactive T cells responded. Clones contracting day 15 to 85 were balanced CD4/CD8; later expanders leaned CD4+.

A few counts support this clonotype. Its antigen is not identified. CDR3 length: 14 amino acids. The germline V gene encodes CDR1 LGHDT and CDR2 YNNKEL (reference sequence). V shed 5 bases and J shed 7 bases, with 15 bases lying between them. This TCR derives from a man in his late teens or twenties who had mild COVID-19 (a few samples of this study predate the infection). Cell type and time point are not known. The sample consisted of PBMCs or a T cell subset sorted from them (not recorded which). The rearrangement links TRBV3-1 to TRBJ2-1; D unclear. The chain's CDR3 is CASSWSEGSNEQFF. CDR3 sequence (DNA): TGTGCCAGCAGCTGGTCAGAAGGTTCGAATGAGCAGTTCTTC.